Listed here is a single T cell receptor beta chain. The CDR3 is made up of 14 amino acids. V lost 0 bases and J lost 10; bases outside the gene matches: 3. The germline V gene encodes CDR1 SGDLS and CDR2 YYNGEE. These data are taken from a study of OX40 agonist ivuxolimab in advanced cancers. The protocol was immunoSEQ multiplex PCR, while the TCRdb copy is restricted to in-frame clones and leaves out a portion. The table records some 37,000 clones, roughly four fifths of them present only once. This sequence joins TRBV9 and TRBJ1-6; the match to TRBD1 covers 8 bases. The sequencing used CD4+ or CD8+ T cells sorted from blood, collected in a trial of the OX40 agonist ivuxolimab. The clonotype originates from an adult with an advanced solid tumor such as melanoma, head and neck, liver or kidney cancer. CDR3 coding DNA: TGTGCCAGCAGCGTAGACAGGGGGGGGTCACCCCTCCACTTT. This encodes CASSVDRGGSPLHF. Combining the CDR3 with reference TRBV9 and TRBJ1-6 gives the whole variable domain DSGVTQTPKHLITATGQRVTLRCSPRSGDLSVYWYQQSLDQGLQFLIQYYNGEERAKGNILERFSAQQFPDLHSELNLSSLELGDSALYFCASSVDRGGSPLHFGNGTRLTVT.